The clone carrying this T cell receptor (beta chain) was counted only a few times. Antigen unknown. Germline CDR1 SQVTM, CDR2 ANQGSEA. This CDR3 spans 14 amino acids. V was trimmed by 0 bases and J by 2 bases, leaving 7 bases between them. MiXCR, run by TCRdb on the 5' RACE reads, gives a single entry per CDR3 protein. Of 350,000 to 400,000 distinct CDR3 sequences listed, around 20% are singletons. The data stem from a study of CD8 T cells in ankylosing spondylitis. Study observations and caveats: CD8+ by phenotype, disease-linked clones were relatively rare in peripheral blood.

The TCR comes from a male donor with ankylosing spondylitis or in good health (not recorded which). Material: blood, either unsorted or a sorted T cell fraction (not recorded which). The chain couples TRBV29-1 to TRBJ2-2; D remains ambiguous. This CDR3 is CSVEDPRNTGELFF. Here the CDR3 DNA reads TGCAGCGTTGAAGATCCAAGAAACACCGGGGAGCTGTTTTTT.